The 18 T cell receptor beta chains given below trace back to one sample, sequenced in a study of T cell changes during pregnancy in multiple sclerosis. The method was immunoSEQ multiplex PCR; TCRdb's version includes in-frame clones alone and lacks a portion of them. This table holds under 70,000 clones, 91% found once. The sequenced sample was peripheral blood, obtained after pregnancy. These TCRs come from a female donor in good health, enrolled as a control in a pregnancy study.

The V gene is TRBV19, the J gene TRBJ1-5, with D possibly matching TRBD1 (6 bases). CDR3 length equals 12 residues. Germline values: CDR1 LNHDA, CDR2 SQIVND (reference sequence). V shed 7 bases and J shed 5 bases, with 9 bases lying between them. CDR3 DNA: TGTGCCAGTACCCACAGGGATCAGCCCCAGCATTTT. It encodes CASTHRDQPQHF.

The J gene is TRBJ2-7, the V gene TRBV6-6; tentatively, D is TRBD1 (6 bases). Per the germline V gene, CDR1 is MNHNY and CDR2 is SVGAGI (reference sequence). The V gene lost 8 bases and the J gene lost 4 bases, with 18 bases spanning the gap. CDR3 size: 14 residues. The DNA of the CDR3 is TGTGCCAGCTGGGGGCAGACCGATTTATACGAGCAGTACTTC. Its protein product is CASWGQTDLYEQYF.

The rearrangement links TRBV2 to TRBJ1-2, with 9 positions matching TRBD1. This CDR3 has 17 amino acids. In germline, CDR1 is SNHLY, CDR2 FYNNEI. Germline trimming cut 5 bases from V and 2 bases from J; bases unmatched to any gene: 12. CDR3 coding DNA: TGTGCCAGCAGTCCGGACAGGGGACACCTTGCGAACTATGGCTACACCTTC. It encodes CASSPDRGHLANYGYTF.

The chain links TRBV6-1 to TRBJ1-2, with 7 bases fitting TRBD1. The germline V gene encodes CDR1 MNHNS and CDR2 SASEGT. The CDR3 is made up of 13 amino acids. V shed 2 bases, J shed 8 bases, and the junction held 5 bases outside the gene matches. CDR3 DNA: TGTGCCAGCAGTGAAAAGGGGGCTCGGGGCTACACCTTC. It codes for CASSEKGARGYTF.

The gene calls are TRBV9 and TRBJ1-2, with a weak D call TRBD1 (6 bases). The CDR3 consists of 12 residues. Trimming pared 2 bases from V and 8 bases from J, leaving 10 bases between. Germline loops: CDR1 SGDLS, CDR2 YYNGEE. CDR3 coding DNA: TGTGCCAGCAGCGTCTACAGGGACGGCTACACCTTC. Translating it yields CASSVYRDGYTF.

This clone was detected once. The V gene is TRBV7-7, the J gene TRBJ2-3; TRBD2 matches 10 bases. CDR3 length: 16 amino acids. Germline CDR1 reads SSHAT; CDR2 reads FNYEAQ (reference sequence). V gave up 4 bases and J gave up 4 bases; unmatched junction bases: 8. This CDR3 reads CASSSVVAGGPDTQYF. The CDR3 DNA follows: TGTGCCAGCAGCTCCGTAGTAGCGGGGGGACCAGATACGCAGTATTTT.

The V and J genes are TRBV30 and TRBJ1-2; 7 bases map to TRBD1. The CDR3 covers 14 residues. V dropped 4 bases and J dropped 8; count of bases not matched to a gene: 13. Germline V gene data show CDR1 as GTSNPN and CDR2 as SVGIG (reference sequence). CDR3 loop: CAWNLRGGAGGYTF. The CDR3 region has the DNA TGTGCCTGGAACTTAAGAGGGGGCGCAGGGGGCTACACCTTC.

The chain uses TRBV7-6 and TRBJ2-5; D perhaps matches TRBD1 (6 bases). The germline V gene has CDR1 SGHVS and CDR2 FNYEAQ. This CDR3 is 14 amino acids long. Trimming removed 5 bases from V and 4 bases from J, with 14 bases in between. CDR3 protein: CASSHNRAPETQYF. The DNA of the CDR3 is TGTGCCAGCAGCCACAACAGGGCCCCAGAGACCCAGTACTTC. Filled out from reference TRBV7-6 and TRBJ2-5, the complete variable domain reads GAGVSQSPRYKVTKRGQDVALRCDPISGHVSLYWYRQALGQGPEFLTYFNYEAQQDKSGLPNDRFSAERPEGSISTLTIQRTEQRDSAMYRCASSHNRAPETQYFGPGTRLLVL.

V gene TRBV5-5 combines with J gene TRBJ2-5; 12 nucleotides line up with TRBD2. Germline CDR1 reads SGHKS; CDR2 reads YYEKEE (reference sequence). CDR3 length equals 16 residues. V shed 4 bases and J 3 bases; nucleotides not matched to a gene: 7. In nucleotides, the CDR3 is TGTGCCAGCAGCCTACCTAGCGGGGGGGAGGAAGAGACCCAGTACTTC. Translated, it gives CASSLPSGGEEETQYF. The full variable domain, completed using reference TRBV5-5 and TRBJ2-5, is DAGVTQSPTHLIKTRGQQVTLRCSPISGHKSVSWYQQVLGQGPQFIFQYYEKEERGRGNFPDRFSARQFPNYSSELNVNALLLGDSALYLCASSLPSGGEEETQYFGPGTRLLVL.

With respect to this clone: The sample contains more than one DNA sequence encoding this CDR3. V and J are TRBV7-2 and TRBJ1-4; D remains ambiguous. This CDR3 has 12 amino acids. The germline gives CDR1 SGHTA, CDR2 FQGNSA. Trimming left V 3 bases short and J 11 bases short, with 10 bases between. CDR3 bases: TGTGCCAGCAGCTTTTCCTCGGGGAAACTGTTTTTT. It yields the protein CASSFSSGKLFF.

The chain combines TRBV14 with TRBJ1-4; D gene ambiguous. Germline CDR1 and CDR2: SGHDN and FVKESK. Trimming shortened V by 3 bases and J by 0 bases, and 11 bases separated the two germline ends. The CDR3 runs to 16 residues. The CDR3 DNA is TGTGCCAGCAGCCAGCCCACGGGTTCAACTAATGAAAAACTGTTTTTT. It specifies CASSQPTGSTNEKLFF.

The rearrangement links TRBV5-6 to TRBJ2-7; 7 bases are a match to TRBD1. The trim removed 2 bases at V and 2 bases at J, leaving 7 bases unmatched. This CDR3 has 15 residues. The germline V gene has CDR1 SGHDT and CDR2 YYEEEE. CDR3 amino acids: CASSFSITGAYEQYF. Written as DNA, the CDR3 is TGTGCCAGCAGCTTCTCGATTACAGGGGCCTACGAGCAGTACTTC.

The rearrangement joins TRBV19 to TRBJ2-5, with 10 bases fitting TRBD2. CDR1 and CDR2 (germline): LNHDA, SQIVND (reference sequence). J was trimmed by 1 base and V by 3 bases; bases with no gene match: 2. CDR3 size: 15 residues. In nucleotides, the CDR3 is TGTGCCAGTAGTATCCAGCGGGGGGGCCAAGAGACCCAGTACTTC. This sequence encodes CASSIQRGGQETQYF. Looking up the rest from reference TRBV19 and TRBJ2-5 gives the full variable domain: DGGITQSPKYLFRKEGQNVTLSCEQNLNHDAMYWYRQDPGQGLRLIYYSQIVNDFQKGDIAEGYSVSREKKESFPLTVTSAQKNPTAFYLCASSIQRGGQETQYFGPGTRLLVL.

The chain joins TRBV15 to TRBJ1-1; maybe TRBD1 (5 bases). Germline V CDR1 and CDR2: LNHNV, YYDKDF (reference sequence). The CDR3 has 14 residues. V gave up 7 bases and J gave up 6 bases, with 18 bases separating them. CDR3 nucleotide sequence: TGTGCCACCAACCCGGGGCTGCGGGGGGCTGAAGCTTTCTTT. It specifies CATNPGLRGAEAFF.

CDR3 protein: CASSSRPQGEHYGYTF. The CDR3 bases are TGTGCCAGCAGCAGCCGGCCACAGGGGGAGCACTATGGCTACACCTTC. This chain uses TRBV13 with TRBJ1-2; 8 bases fit TRBD1. Germline V gene sequence: CDR1 PRHDT, CDR2 FYEKMQ (reference sequence). The CDR3 loop spans 16 amino acids. Trimming removed 5 bases from V and 3 bases from J; junction bases left unmatched: 11.

The CDR3 region is CASSPQGDTQYF. The CDR3 coding sequence is TGTGCCAGCAGCCCCCAGGGGGATACGCAGTATTTT. The chain links TRBV13 to TRBJ2-3, with a tentative D call TRBD1 (6 bases). The CDR3 has 12 amino acids. Germline loops: CDR1 PRHDT, CDR2 FYEKMQ (reference sequence). The V end lost 5 bases, the J end lost 6 bases, and 9 bases lay between the germline ends.

This clone was detected only a few times. The chain employs TRBV18 and TRBJ1-6, with 7 bases matching TRBD1. J lost 4 bases, V lost 4 bases, and 10 bases had no gene match. CDR3 length: 17 amino acids. Germline lookup yields CDR1 KGHSH and CDR2 LQKENI. For the CDR3, the DNA is TGTGCCAGCTCACTTGAATACGGGACAGCTTATAATTCACCCCTCCACTTT. Its translation is CASSLEYGTAYNSPLHF.

The chain joins TRBV5-5 to TRBJ1-1, with TRBD1 matching over 10 bases. Germline-derived CDR1 and CDR2 are SGHKS and YYEKEE (reference sequence). With V trimmed by 1 base and J by 3 bases, 15 bases remained unmatched. The CDR3 is 19 residues long. For the CDR3, the DNA is TGTGCCAGCAGCTTGAACGCGGGACAGGGGATGGCCGGGTACACTGAAGCTTTCTTT. Translated: CASSLNAGQGMAGYTEAFF. Using reference TRBV5-5 and TRBJ1-1 for the parts outside the CDR3, the full variable domain is DAGVTQSPTHLIKTRGQQVTLRCSPISGHKSVSWYQQVLGQGPQFIFQYYEKEERGRGNFPDRFSARQFPNYSSELNVNALLLGDSALYLCASSLNAGQGMAGYTEAFFGQGTRLTVV.